What follows is one T cell receptor (beta chain) and its context. This clone was counted a few times. What antigen it recognizes has not been identified. Qualities for individual bases were not recorded, and no much larger clone is one base off. The germline V gene (reference sequence) provides CDR1 SSHAT and CDR2 FNYEAQ. From V the trimming removes 5 bases and from J it removes 1 base, while the gene matches leave 4 bases of the junction unaccounted for. The cysteine opens and the phenylalanine closes a CDR3 of 14 amino acids. Here the CDR3 DNA is all that survives: 42 bases in frame from base 1. The sample's time point label, in plain terms: about 28 days (+/-7) after the second vaccine dose. AZD1222 recipients with second doses at about 4 weeks or about 12 weeks were pooled, because spike-specific TCR depth and breadth did not differ between schedules. Vaccinee samples came from UK trials COV001 and COV002, including a single-blind randomized controlled phase 2/3 trial of AZD1222 (ChAdOx1 nCoV-19) in healthy adults. For TCRbeta chain sequencing, PBMC samples were collected from trial participants at day 0 and at day 28 after the second dose.

This specimen comes from a study of T cell responses to AZD1222 COVID-19 vaccine (dated by TCRdb to the early 2020s). In the study overall: TCR sequencing covered 233 trial participants: 207 given two doses of AZD1222 and about 26 given two doses of MenACWY control vaccine. Trial participants were enrolled by age into 18-55, 56-69 and 70-plus year subgroups, with approximately 150, 30 and 60 TCR-sequenced participants respectively.

The CDR3 regions of human TCRbeta chains were analyzed by immunosequencing. The study's processing was this. Repertoire TCRs were matched against a reference library of SARS-CoV-2-specific TCRs generated with the MIRA antigen-specificity platform. Breadth meant the fraction of unique TCRs that were SARS-CoV-2-associated, whereas depth meant the fraction of total T cells that were SARS-CoV-2-associated. Using the MIRA data, each spike-specific TCR was mapped to the spike region that the TCR reacts to and placed in a CD4 or CD8 class. Log10-transformed breadth and depth values were compared by one-way ANOVA with Sidak's multiple comparisons tests. This immuneACCESS table, as held by TCRdb, lists in-frame sequences with V and J called but not all clones. Of the missing ones, under half trace to an unresolved V gene in checked studies; the others have no known cause. D and trimming come from the DNA, and the V and J calls and clone size come from that table. The sample data list more than 120,000 clones, and about 86% of these were observed just once. The ten biggest clones cover 5% to 5.5% of the sample.

What the research found in general, with its limitations: A significant rise in spike-specific TCR breadth and depth was observed after two AZD1222 doses relative to day 0 and relative to MenACWY recipients. No day 14 peak-response samples were available, so repertoires were characterized only after the peak T cell response. Conclusions about previously exposed vaccinees were limited because only a handful of AZD1222 recipients were SARS-CoV-2 seropositive at baseline. In the small 56-69-year group, the increase in depth fell short of significance, most likely because of low power. Most participants were white British and females outnumbered males, and the authors suggested that clonal diversity may have been underestimated. The vaccine-associated CD4 TCRs covered the entire spike protein, and the dominant responses fell in regions 160-218 and 743-854. Reportedly, almost half of the unique spike-specific TCRs recognized epitopes lying outside the regions that are mutated in the B.1.351 and B.1.1.7 variants.

The starting material was peripheral blood, obtained 28 days after the second AZD1222 dose. This sequence originates from an adult who received the AZD1222 COVID-19 vaccine. The chain links TRBV7-7 with TRBJ2-5, with 7 central nucleotides matching TRBD1. The CDR3 protein: CASSPTGFQETQYF. The nucleotides read TGTGCCAGCAGCCCGACAGGGTTCCAAGAGACCCAGTACTTC. With all but the CDR3 taken from the reference TRBV7-7 and TRBJ2-5 genes, the full variable domain is: GAGVSQSPRYKVTKRGQDVTLRCDPISSHATLYWYQQALGQGPEFLTYFNYEAQPDKSGLPSDRFSAERPEGSISTLTIQRTEQRDSAMYRCASSPTGFQETQYFGPGTRLLVL.